The next 29 T cell receptor beta chains were all read from a single sample in a study of cytomegalovirus exposure and HLA in healthy donors. This PCR relied on a set of 60 Vbeta primers and 13 Jbeta primers. Profiled with immunoSEQ multiplex PCR; TCRdb holds only in-frame clones, not every one. The profile shows over 110,000 clones, 82% of them singletons. Sequencing was performed on PBMCs. The origin of the receptors is a male donor in good health and CMV-seronegative.

The chain is built from TRBV7-6 and TRBJ2-2; possible D gene TRBD2, 6 bases. The germline V and J ends were trimmed by 2 bases and 4 bases, with 14 bases remaining between them. Germline V lookup: CDR1 SGHVS, CDR2 FNYEAQ. The CDR3 runs 16 residues. The CDR3 reads CASSLSPSGVTGELFF. For the CDR3, the DNA is TGTGCCAGCAGCTTATCCCCCTCGGGGGTCACCGGGGAGCTGTTTTTT.

This chain joins TRBV2 and TRBJ2-1; D unclear. V lost 6 bases, J lost 10 bases, and 13 bases lay in between. Germline loops: CDR1 SNHLY, CDR2 FYNNEI. There are 12 residues in the CDR3. CDR3 in DNA: TGTGCCAGCAGGGGTGACTCCCTCGAGCAGTTCTTC. Translation: CASRGDSLEQFF. Complete variable domain (other parts from reference TRBV2 and TRBJ2-1): EPEVTQTPSHQVTQMGQEVILRCVPISNHLYFYWYRQILGQKVEFLVSFYNNEISEKSEIFDDQFSVERPDGSNFTLKIRSTKLEDSAMYFCASRGDSLEQFFGPGTRLTVL.

This clone was seen a handful of times. V gene TRBV15 combines with J gene TRBJ2-7, with 9 bases that match TRBD1. This CDR3 is built from 14 residues. V dropped 5 bases and J dropped 3; count of bases not matched to a gene: 5. Germline CDR1 LNHNV, CDR2 YYDKDF (reference sequence). CDR3: CATSRPGQGYEQYF. CDR3 sequence (DNA): TGTGCCACCAGCCGTCCGGGACAGGGCTACGAGCAGTACTTC.

The chain has TRBV30 and TRBJ2-7, with 8 bases lining up with TRBD1. This CDR3 comprises 15 residues. The germline V gene has CDR1 GTSNPN and CDR2 SVGIG (reference sequence). The V segment lost 2 bases and the J segment 1 base; nucleotides outside the gene matches: 7. The CDR3 region is CAWSPPGGFSYEQYF. DNA for the CDR3: TGTGCCTGGAGTCCTCCAGGGGGCTTTTCCTACGAGCAGTACTTC.

The rearrangement links TRBV29-1 to TRBJ2-7, with 14 bases that match TRBD2. CDR1 is SQVTM, CDR2 ANQGSEA, per germline. The V gene end was trimmed by 7 bases and the J gene end by 3 bases; junction bases not matched to a gene: 11. The CDR3 covers 16 residues. The CDR3 nucleotides read TGCAGCGGATACGTACCCGGGACTAGCGGGAGCTACGAGCAGTACTTC. Amino acid sequence: CSGYVPGTSGSYEQYF.

The chain carries TRBV19 and TRBJ1-4; possibly TRBD1 for D (5 bases). V lost 4 bases and J 8 bases, leaving 14 bases between the germline ends. The CDR3 is 14 residues long. The germline CDR1 and CDR2 sequences are LNHDA and SQIVND (reference sequence). DNA of the CDR3: TGTGCCAGTAGTACGGCAGGGTCTTGGGAAAAACTGTTTTTT. This sequence encodes CASSTAGSWEKLFF.

The gene calls are TRBV7-2 and TRBJ1-1, with 8 positions matching TRBD1. The length of the CDR3 is 15 residues. V shed 5 bases and J 2 bases; nucleotides not matched to a gene: 7. Germline loops: CDR1 SGHTA, CDR2 FQGNSA. CDR3 coding DNA: TGTGCCAGCAGCGTAATGACAGGGGCTAACACTGAAGCTTTCTTT. It translates to CASSVMTGANTEAFF.

The chain employs TRBV27 and TRBJ1-1; D unresolved. V lost 7 bases to trimming and J lost 2 bases, with 11 bases between them. This CDR3 region has 13 residues. The germline CDR1 and CDR2 sequences are MNHEY and SMNVEV (reference sequence). The CDR3 loop is CASMLTVNTEAFF. The CDR3 coding sequence is TGTGCCAGCATGCTTACAGTCAACACTGAAGCTTTCTTT.

This clone was observed a handful of times. The chain carries TRBV5-4 and TRBJ2-3, with 11 bases aligning to TRBD2. V gave up 3 bases and J gave up 3 bases; unmatched junction bases: 3. Germline CDR1 is SGHNT and CDR2 is YYREEE (reference sequence). This CDR3 region has 15 residues. CDR3 sequence (DNA): TGTGCCAGCAGCTCTACTAGCGGGAGTACAGATACGCAGTATTTT. Translation: CASSSTSGSTDTQYF.

This clone was observed a few times. This chain connects TRBV7-6 to TRBJ2-1, with a tentative D call TRBD2 (6 bases). The germline V gene has CDR1 SGHVS and CDR2 FNYEAQ. Deletions cut 5 bases from V and 9 bases from J, with 14 bases between. The CDR3 is 13 amino acids. Here the CDR3 reads CASSDTSLTEQFF. The CDR3 nucleotides are TGTGCCAGCAGCGATACTAGCTTGACTGAGCAGTTCTTC.

This chain connects TRBV7-8 to TRBJ2-1, with TRBD1 matching 8 bases. CDR3 size: 15 residues. The ends lost 4 bases at V and 7 bases at J; junction bases unmatched: 9. The germline CDR1 and CDR2 sequences are SGHVS and FQNEAQ. The CDR3 loop reads CASSSQGVVWNEQFF. In nucleotides, the CDR3 is TGTGCCAGCAGCTCACAGGGGGTCGTGTGGAATGAGCAGTTCTTC.

The V call is TRBV4-3, the J call TRBJ2-5, with D tentatively TRBD1 (5 bases). Germline CDR1 reads LGHNA; CDR2 reads YSLEER. The CDR3 spans 15 residues. The V and J ends lost 1 base and 4 bases respectively, with 13 bases between them. The CDR3 region has the DNA TGCGCCAGCAGCCAAGTCTGGCAGGGTGGAGAGACCCAGTACTTC. It encodes CASSQVWQGGETQYF.

The J gene is TRBJ2-7, the V gene TRBV2; D is perhaps TRBD1 (5 bases). CDR3 length: 14 amino acids. Germline-derived CDR1 and CDR2 are SNHLY and FYNNEI. The V end was cut by 3 bases, the J end by 5 bases, with 14 bases between. The CDR3 sequence is CASSELQGVNEQYF. In nucleotides, the CDR3 is TGTGCCAGCAGTGAGTTGCAGGGCGTAAACGAGCAGTACTTC. Based on the CDR3 plus reference TRBV2 and TRBJ2-7, the full variable domain is EPEVTQTPSHQVTQMGQEVILRCVPISNHLYFYWYRQILGQKVEFLVSFYNNEISEKSEIFDDQFSVERPDGSNFTLKIRSTKLEDSAMYFCASSELQGVNEQYFGPGTRLTVT.

This clone was seen once. The chain has TRBV27 and TRBJ2-7, with D possibly being TRBD1 (6 bases). Trimming took off 8 bases at V and 5 bases at J, with 13 bases between the two ends. CDR1 and CDR2 from the germline V gene are MNHEY and SMNVEV (reference sequence). The CDR3 consists of 12 residues. CDR3 in DNA: TGTGCCAGCGCCACTGGGGGCGACGAGCAGTACTTC. Translating it yields CASATGGDEQYF.

The rearrangement uses TRBV4-3 and TRBJ1-1; D gene unclear. Trimming left V 0 bases short and J 1 base short, with 15 bases between. This CDR3 has 17 residues. The germline V gene encodes CDR1 LGHNA and CDR2 YSLEER. This CDR3 is CASSQEGGRAENTEAFF. In DNA form, the CDR3 reads TGCGCCAGCAGCCAAGAAGGTGGGAGGGCTGAGAACACTGAAGCTTTCTTT.

This clone occurred once. The chain joins TRBV25-1 to TRBJ2-1, with 7 bases identical to TRBD2. The CDR3 consists of 15 residues. CDR1 MGHDK and CDR2 SYGVNS come from the germline V gene. The V segment lost 6 bases and the J segment 3 bases; nucleotides outside the gene matches: 8. The CDR3 DNA is TGTGCCAGCAGGGGGTGGGCGGGGGACTACAATGAGCAGTTCTTC. It translates to CASRGWAGDYNEQFF.

This clone was counted only a few times. The V gene is TRBV7-3, the J gene TRBJ2-7, with 9 bases aligning to TRBD2. The CDR3 sequence is 14 residues long. Losses at the gene ends were 0 bases for V and 6 bases for J; bases not matched to a gene: 3. CDR1 is SGHTA, CDR2 FQGTGA, per germline. CDR3 sequence: CASSLTAGGREQYF. The CDR3 DNA sequence: TGTGCCAGCAGCTTAACTGCGGGGGGGCGCGAGCAGTACTTC.

The chain combines TRBV6-5 with TRBJ2-2; D may be TRBD2 (5 bases). Per germline, CDR1 MNHEY and CDR2 SVGAGI. This CDR3 is built from 15 residues. Trimming pared 4 bases from V and 4 bases from J, leaving 13 bases between. The chain's CDR3 is CASSSGVEGTGELFF. In DNA, the CDR3 is TGTGCCAGCAGTTCCGGGGTTGAGGGCACCGGGGAGCTGTTTTTT.

The chain joins TRBV5-1 to TRBJ1-2; D is undetermined. Looked up from germline, CDR1 is SGHRS and CDR2 is YFSETQ. The CDR3 covers 13 residues. V shed 0 bases and J shed 7 bases, with 10 bases lying between them. The CDR3 DNA follows: TGCGCCAGCAGCTTGGGAGCTGGGAGTGGCTACACCTTC. Amino acids: CASSLGAGSGYTF.

This clone was seen a few times. V and J are TRBV30 and TRBJ2-3; D gene ambiguous. This CDR3 has 11 residues. V lost 4 bases and J 6 bases, leaving 8 bases between the germline ends. Germline-derived CDR1 and CDR2 are GTSNPN and SVGIG (reference sequence). The CDR3 here is CAWTSSDTQYF. CDR3 DNA sequence: TGTGCCTGGACTAGTTCGGATACGCAGTATTTT.

The chain links TRBV9 to TRBJ2-6, with 9 bases lining up with TRBD2. J was trimmed by 0 bases and V by 0 bases; bases with no gene match: 4. Per the germline V gene, CDR1 is SGDLS and CDR2 is YYNGEE. The CDR3 has 18 residues. The DNA for the CDR3 is TGTGCCAGCAGCGTAGTTAGCGGGAGAGGCTCTGGGGCCAACGTCCTGACTTTC. Its translation: CASSVVSGRGSGANVLTF.

This sequence joins TRBV6-5 and TRBJ1-2, with a weak D call TRBD1 (6 bases). The V end lost 6 bases, the J end lost 4 bases, and 18 bases lay between the germline ends. Germline loops: CDR1 MNHEY, CDR2 SVGAGI. This CDR3 region has 15 residues. CDR3: CASRRTVDGIYGYTF. DNA for the CDR3: TGTGCCAGCAGGAGGACAGTCGATGGGATCTATGGCTACACCTTC.

The rearrangement uses TRBV7-2 and TRBJ2-1, with 10 bases that match TRBD2. The germline gives CDR1 SGHTA, CDR2 FQGNSA. V was clipped by 2 bases and J by 2 bases; unmatched bases: 3. The CDR3 contains 16 residues. The CDR3 region has the DNA TGTGCCAGCAGCTTAACTAGCGGGACAGCCTACAATGAGCAGTTCTTC. It specifies CASSLTSGTAYNEQFF. The full variable domain, its missing parts supplied by reference TRBV7-2 and TRBJ2-1, is GAGVSQSPSNKVTEKGKDVELRCDPISGHTALYWYRQSLGQGLEFLIYFQGNSAPDKSGLPSDRFSAERTGGSVSTLTIQRTQQEDSAVYLCASSLTSGTAYNEQFFGPGTRLTVL.

This sequence joins TRBV13 and TRBJ2-1, with TRBD2 matching over 9 bases. CDR1 is PRHDT and CDR2 is FYEKMQ in the germline V gene (reference sequence). The CDR3 is 17 residues long. J was trimmed by 8 bases and V by 2 bases; bases with no gene match: 13. The CDR3 reads CASSLFASGIVWDEQFF. The CDR3 coding sequence is TGTGCCAGCAGCTTATTCGCTAGCGGGATTGTATGGGATGAGCAGTTCTTC.

The V call is TRBV4-3, the J call TRBJ2-7; 7 bases map to TRBD1. The J segment lost 2 bases and the V segment lost 1 base, leaving 2 bases of the junction unmatched. Germline V gene lookup returns CDR1 LGHNA and CDR2 YSLEER. The CDR3 loop spans 14 amino acids. Here the CDR3 DNA reads TGCGCCAGCAGCCAAGGGGACAGAGCCTACGAGCAGTACTTC. Residues: CASSQGDRAYEQYF.

The rearrangement uses TRBV5-1 and TRBJ2-3; tentative D call: TRBD1 (6 bases). This CDR3 spans 16 amino acids. Between the trimmed V and J ends, which lost 4 bases and 2 bases, there was a span of 17 bases. Germline CDR1 and CDR2: SGHRS and YFSETQ. CDR3 coding DNA: TGCGCCAGCAGCACCCGACAGGCCGATCACACAGATACGCAGTATTTT. Translated, it gives CASSTRQADHTDTQYF.

The chain has TRBV7-9 and TRBJ2-1, with 13 bases aligning to TRBD2. This CDR3 comprises 15 residues. The V gene's germline CDR1 is SEHNR and CDR2 FQNEAQ (reference sequence). The ends lost 1 base at V and 8 bases at J; junction bases unmatched: 2. This CDR3 is CASSLGTSGGDEQFF. In nucleotides, the CDR3 is TGTGCCAGCAGCTTAGGGACTAGCGGGGGCGATGAGCAGTTCTTC.

The rearrangement uses TRBV5-6 and TRBJ1-1; tentative D call: TRBD1 (5 bases). The CDR3 length is 12 residues. CDR1 and CDR2 (germline): SGHDT, YYEEEE. V lost 0 bases to trimming and J lost 10 bases, with 10 bases between them. CDR3 bases: TGTGCCAGCAGCTTGGAGGGGTGCGGAGCTTTCTTT. Protein sequence: CASSLEGCGAFF.

The DNA of the CDR3 is TGTGCCAGCAGTTACCAAGACAGGGAAGGCTACACCTTC. This encodes CASSYQDREGYTF. The chain is built from TRBV6-5 and TRBJ1-2; 7 bases agree with TRBD1. The CDR3 sequence is 13 residues long. The junction had 5 bases not matched to a gene; V was cut back by 2 bases and J by 8 bases. Germline V gene sequence: CDR1 MNHEY, CDR2 SVGAGI.